The entry below gives a single T cell receptor beta chain sequence along with its context. Its antigen is not identified. Profiled with immunoSEQ multiplex PCR; TCRdb holds only in-frame clones, not every one. Among several thousand clones, 70% to 85% were seen once, and the ten largest hold about 37%. The data originate from a study of somatic mutations in cytotoxic T cells in rheumatoid arthritis. Study-level findings and limits: Antigen specificity of the expanded CD8+ clones was not determined. Rheumatoid arthritis patients and age-matched healthy controls showed no significant difference in CD8+ T-cell clonality.

This CDR3 contains 13 residues. Deletions cut 9 bases from V and 1 base from J, with 12 bases between. Per germline, CDR1 LNHDA and CDR2 SQIVND (reference sequence). The sample consisted of CD8+ T cells sorted from blood. V gene TRBV19 combines with J gene TRBJ1-1; D is undetermined. The sequence derives from a woman aged 45-65 years in good health. The CDR3, as DNA: TGTGCCAGCGGAACAGAGACGAACACTGAAGCTTTCTTT. Its translation: CASGTETNTEAFF.